What follows is one T cell receptor (beta chain) and its context. Its antigen is unknown. CDR3 length: 12 residues. Trimming shortened V by 0 bases and J by 10 bases, and 6 bases separated the two germline ends. Looked up from germline, CDR1 is MNHEY and CDR2 is SVGEGT. This entry comes from a study of T cells after yellow fever vaccination. Study results and caveats: Primary-vaccination clones mostly resurfaced post-booster (around 95% CD4, about 87% CD8).

TCR cDNA, made by 5'RACE template switching, carried an added universal primer site and UMIs. TCRdb reprocessed the 5' RACE reads via MiXCR and lists one record per CDR3 protein. The sample has a few hundred thousand distinct CDR3 sequences; 5.2% are singletons. This sequence was found in a young man who received the YFV17D yellow fever vaccine. Material: CD4+ T cells sorted from PBMCs, obtained on the day of the yellow fever booster vaccination. This chain links TRBV6-2 or TRBV6-3 with TRBJ1-4; D remains unclear. The chain's CDR3 is CASSYSWGKLFF. Written as DNA, the CDR3 is TGTGCCAGCAGTTACTCGTGGGGAAAACTGTTTTTT.